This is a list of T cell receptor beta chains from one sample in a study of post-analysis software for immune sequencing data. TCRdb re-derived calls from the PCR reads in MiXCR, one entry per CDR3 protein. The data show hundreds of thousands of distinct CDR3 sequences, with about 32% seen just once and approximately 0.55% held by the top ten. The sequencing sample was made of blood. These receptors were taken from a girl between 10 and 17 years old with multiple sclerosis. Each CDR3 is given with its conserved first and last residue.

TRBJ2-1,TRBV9,CASSVGPTSHNEQFF
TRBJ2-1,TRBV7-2,CASSIRGIAGALLGEQFF
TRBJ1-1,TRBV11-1,CASSFRGVTEAFF
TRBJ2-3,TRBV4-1,CASSLWRQGGTDTQYF
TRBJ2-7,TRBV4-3,CASSLGASGGSYEQYF
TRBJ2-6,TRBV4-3,CASRRQDSGRFGANVLTF
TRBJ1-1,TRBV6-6,CASIPPLGARNTEAFF
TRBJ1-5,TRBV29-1,CSVRDRANQPQHF
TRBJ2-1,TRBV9,CASEREGEQFF
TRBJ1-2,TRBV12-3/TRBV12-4,CASSFYYGYTF
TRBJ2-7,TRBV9,CASSVSVGTQGYEQYF
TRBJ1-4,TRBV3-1,CASSQGGTAEKLFF
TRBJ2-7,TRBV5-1,CASSKDYYEQYF
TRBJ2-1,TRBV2,CASTGGRGAYNEQFF
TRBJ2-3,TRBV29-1,CSVDASGTTDTQYF
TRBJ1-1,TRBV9,CASSVGTGGVNTEAFF
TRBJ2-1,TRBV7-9,CASTYGRGNEQFF
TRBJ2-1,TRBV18,CASSPEAGETNEQFF
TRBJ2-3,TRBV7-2,CATARAGSTDTQYF
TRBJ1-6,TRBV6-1,CASTRGDQNSPLHF
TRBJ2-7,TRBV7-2,CASSLAPSGGYEQYF
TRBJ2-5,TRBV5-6,CASSLVLEHRTQYF
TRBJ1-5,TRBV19,CASSIFQGDQPQHF
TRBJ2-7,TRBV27,CASSRTSSYEQYF
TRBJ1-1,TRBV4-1,CASSRIHEGKEYAEAFF
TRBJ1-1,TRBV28,CVSSGNEGVNTEAFF
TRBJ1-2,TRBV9,CASSVPGQGNYGYTF
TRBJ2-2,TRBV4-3,CASSQDSRGPGELFF
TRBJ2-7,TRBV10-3,CAISDLGISYEQYF
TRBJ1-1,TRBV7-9,CASSQDRKAFF
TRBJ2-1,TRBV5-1,CASRPGTSGSNEQFF
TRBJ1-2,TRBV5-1,CASSLERAGSGYTF
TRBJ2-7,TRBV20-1,CSARALLAGANYEQYF
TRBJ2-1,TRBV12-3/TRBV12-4,CASSFGGLYNEQFF
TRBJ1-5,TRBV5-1,CASSPTGESSNQPQHF